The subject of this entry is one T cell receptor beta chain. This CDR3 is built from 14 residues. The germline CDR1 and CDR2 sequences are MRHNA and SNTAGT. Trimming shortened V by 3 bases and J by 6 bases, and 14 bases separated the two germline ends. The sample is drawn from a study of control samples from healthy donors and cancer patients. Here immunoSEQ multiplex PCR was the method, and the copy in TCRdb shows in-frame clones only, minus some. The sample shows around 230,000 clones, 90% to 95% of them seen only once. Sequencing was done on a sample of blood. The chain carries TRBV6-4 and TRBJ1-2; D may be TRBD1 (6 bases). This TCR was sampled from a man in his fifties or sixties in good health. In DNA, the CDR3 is TGTGCCAGCAGTGAGGACAGAACGAGTCATGGCTACACCTTC. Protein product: CASSEDRTSHGYTF.